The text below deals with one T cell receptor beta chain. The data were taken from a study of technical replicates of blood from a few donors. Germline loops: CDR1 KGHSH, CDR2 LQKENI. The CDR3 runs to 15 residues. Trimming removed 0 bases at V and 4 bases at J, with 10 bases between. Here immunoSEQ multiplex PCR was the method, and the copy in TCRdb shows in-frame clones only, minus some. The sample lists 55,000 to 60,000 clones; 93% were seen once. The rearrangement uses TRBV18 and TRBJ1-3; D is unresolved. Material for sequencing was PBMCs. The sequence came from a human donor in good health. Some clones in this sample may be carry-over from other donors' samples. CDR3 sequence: CASSPPRMLGNTIYF. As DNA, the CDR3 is TGTGCCAGCTCACCACCACGCATGCTAGGAAACACCATATATTTT.